Below, 29 T cell receptor beta chains from the same sample are listed, as sequenced in a study of blood T cell repertoires in COVID-19. Repertoires were generated with immunoSEQ multiplex PCR, while TCRdb's copy carries only in-frame clones and drops some. The profile covers 65,000 to 80,000 clones, with around 85% appearing a single time and roughly 18% taken by the ten largest. Sequenced material: peripheral blood. The receptors stem from an elderly man in a cohort sampled during active COVID-19.

The chain couples TRBV5-1 to TRBJ2-5; weak D call: TRBD1 (7 bases). The V end was cut by 0 bases, the J end by 4 bases, with 16 bases between. The CDR3 spans 16 residues. CDR1 is SGHRS and CDR2 is YFSETQ in the germline V gene. DNA of the CDR3: TGCGCCAGCAGCTTGGAGTTTTTGCAGGGGGGAGAGACCCAGTACTTC. It specifies CASSLEFLQGGETQYF.

This clone was seen only once. The V gene is TRBV4-2, the J gene TRBJ2-2; 12 nucleotides align to TRBD2. This CDR3 contains 18 residues. Trimming at V came to 0 bases and at J to 1 base, leaving 3 bases not matched to a gene. The germline gives CDR1 LGHNA, CDR2 YNFKEQ. The chain's CDR3 is CASSQDPSGGVNTGELFF. In nucleotides, the CDR3 is TGTGCCAGCAGCCAAGACCCTAGCGGGGGGGTGAACACCGGGGAGCTGTTTTTT.

The chain joins TRBV21-1 to TRBJ2-7; the table assigns TRBD1, which was not confirmed against the DNA. TRBV21-1 corresponds to a pseudogene. The CDR3 has 14 amino acids. CDR3 DNA sequence: TGTGCCAGCAGCAAATCCGCCAGGGGCGGTGAGCAGTACGTC. Amino acids: CASSKSARGGEQYV.

The rearrangement joins TRBV4-3 to TRBJ1-1; no reliable D call. The ends were cut back, 0 bases at V and 10 bases at J, with 12 bases in the middle. The CDR3 consists of 13 residues. Germline assignment: CDR1 LGHNA and CDR2 YSLEER. The chain's CDR3 is CASSQEFEDAAFF. DNA of the CDR3: TGCGCCAGCAGCCAAGAATTCGAGGATGCAGCTTTCTTT.

The chain is built from TRBV20-1 and TRBJ1-1; tentatively, D is TRBD1 (5 bases). The length of the CDR3 is 15 residues. Per the germline V gene, CDR1 is DFQATT and CDR2 is SNEGSKA (reference sequence). Trimming shortened V by 3 bases and J by 3 bases, and 17 bases separated the two germline ends. CDR3 bases: TGCAGTGCTAGTTCCCCTGGAGGGGCGGACACTGAAGCTTTCTTT. Its protein is CSASSPGGADTEAFF.

The V call is TRBV25-1, the J call TRBJ1-1; D is unresolved. Trimming left V 4 bases short and J 11 bases short, with 14 bases between. The CDR3 runs to 12 residues. Germline V gene data show CDR1 as MGHDK and CDR2 as SYGVNS. CDR3 sequence reads: CASSGGLAMAFF. DNA of the CDR3: TGTGCCAGCAGTGGCGGTCTGGCGATGGCTTTCTTT. The full variable domain, completed using reference TRBV25-1 and TRBJ1-1, is EADIYQTPRYLVIGTGKKITLECSQTMGHDKMYWYQQDPGMELHLIHYSYGVNSTEKGDLSSESTVSRIRTEHFPLTLESARPSHTSQYLCASSGGLAMAFFGQGTRLTVV.

The V and J genes are TRBV4-3 and TRBJ2-7, with a weak D call TRBD2 (6 bases). Germline V CDR1 and CDR2: LGHNA, YSLEER. The ends were cut back, 4 bases at V and 4 bases at J, with 17 bases in the middle. This CDR3 spans 15 amino acids. CDR3 sequence: CASSRGTQAGYEQYF. CDR3 nucleotides: TGCGCCAGCAGCCGAGGGACTCAAGCAGGATACGAGCAGTACTTC.

The chain combines TRBV24-1 with TRBJ1-1; TRBD1 is a possible D gene (5 bases). The germline CDR1 and CDR2 sequences are KGHDR and SFDVKD. This CDR3 contains 16 residues. Trimming took off 2 bases at V and 1 base at J, with 13 bases between the two ends. In DNA, the CDR3 is TGTGCCACCAGTGATTCTTCGGCAGGGAAGAACACTGAAGCTTTCTTT. Protein product: CATSDSSAGKNTEAFF.

CDR3: CASSPRTVDFGEKLFF. The CDR3 nucleotides are TGTGCCAGCAGCCCGCGGACAGTTGACTTCGGTGAAAAACTGTTTTTT. The rearrangement uses TRBV14 and TRBJ1-4; D is possibly TRBD1 (6 bases). The CDR3 has 16 residues. Trimming stripped 4 bases from V and 7 bases from J, with 19 bases between. The germline gives CDR1 SGHDN, CDR2 FVKESK.

The chain joins TRBV5-1 to TRBJ2-3; 10 positions match TRBD1. CDR3 length equals 15 residues. Per germline, CDR1 SGHRS and CDR2 YFSETQ. V trimming: 6 bases; J trimming: 10 bases; junction bases outside the gene matches: 14. CDR3 sequence: CASNPGQGQQGPQYF. The CDR3 DNA reads TGCGCCAGCAACCCGGGACAGGGGCAACAGGGGCCGCAGTATTTT. Together with reference TRBV5-1 and TRBJ2-3, the CDR3 gives the full variable domain: KAGVTQTPRYLIKTRGQQVTLSCSPISGHRSVSWYQQTPGQGLQFLFEYFSETQRNKGNFPGRFSGRQFSNSRSEMNVSTLELGDSALYLCASNPGQGQQGPQYFGPGTRLTVL.

The rearrangement joins TRBV4-1 to TRBJ2-7, with 11 bases aligning to TRBD1. The CDR3 is 17 amino acids. V trimming: 3 bases; J trimming: 4 bases; junction bases outside the gene matches: 11. CDR1 MGHRA and CDR2 YSYEKL come from the germline V gene. The chain's CDR3 is CASSHPGQGVSRYEQYF. The CDR3 DNA reads as TGCGCCAGCAGCCACCCGGGACAGGGGGTCTCCAGATACGAGCAGTACTTC.

The chain uses TRBV6-5 and TRBJ1-2, with 9 bases identical to TRBD1. The junction had 8 bases not matched to a gene; V was cut back by 7 bases and J by 2 bases. CDR1 and CDR2 (germline): MNHEY, SVGAGI. This CDR3 is built from 15 residues. The CDR3 DNA follows: TGTGCCAGCACCCGATCCGGGACAGGGAACTATGGCTACACCTTC. Protein: CASTRSGTGNYGYTF.

This sequence joins TRBV27 and TRBJ1-3, with TRBD1 as a possible D gene (5 bases). Germline V lookup: CDR1 MNHEY, CDR2 SMNVEV (reference sequence). The CDR3 runs 15 residues. The V end was cut by 6 bases, the J end by 0 bases, with 12 bases between. The DNA of the CDR3 is TGTGCCAGCAGCCTAGGGGCCAGCTCTGGAAACACCATATATTTT. It translates to CASSLGASSGNTIYF.

V and J are TRBV19 and TRBJ2-5; D not resolved. There are 13 residues in the CDR3. Trimming took off 5 bases at V and 7 bases at J, with 14 bases between the two ends. Germline CDR1 reads LNHDA; CDR2 reads SQIVND (reference sequence). The CDR3 DNA sequence: TGTGCCAGTAGTGGGCAGGTAGTCGGGACCCAGTACTTC. The encoded protein is CASSGQVVGTQYF.

The chain has TRBV24-1 and TRBJ2-3; perhaps TRBD2 as D (6 bases). This CDR3 has 15 residues. With 6 bases removed from V and 2 bases from J, the gap between germline ends came to 14 bases. CDR1 is KGHDR, CDR2 SFDVKD, per germline. Here the CDR3 reads CATSLGRGDTDTQYF. The CDR3 region has the DNA TGTGCCACCAGTCTAGGGCGGGGAGACACAGATACGCAGTATTTT.

The chain uses TRBV7-2 and TRBJ2-5, with D perhaps TRBD2 (6 bases). The CDR3 is made up of 15 amino acids. The ends were cut back, 2 bases at V and 5 bases at J, with 15 bases in the middle. Germline loops: CDR1 SGHTA, CDR2 FQGNSA. The DNA for the CDR3 is TGTGCCAGCAGCTTATCGGCGGGGTGGACTGAGACCCAGTACTTC. Translation gives CASSLSAGWTETQYF.

The chain recombines TRBV25-1 with TRBJ1-1; D remains ambiguous. There are 15 residues in the CDR3. Germline V lookup: CDR1 MGHDK, CDR2 SYGVNS. V was pared by 1 base and J by 3 bases, with 12 bases between. The CDR3 DNA sequence: TGTGCCAGCAGTGAATTGGGTCTGCAGGACACTGAAGCTTTCTTT. Amino acid sequence: CASSELGLQDTEAFF.

The chain recombines TRBV18 with TRBJ2-5; TRBD1 might be the D (5 bases). The length of the CDR3 is 13 residues. Germline V gene data show CDR1 as KGHSH and CDR2 as LQKENI. Trimming shortened V by 5 bases and J by 2 bases, and 9 bases separated the two germline ends. In DNA form, the CDR3 reads TGTGCCAGCTCAGCCACAGGACAAGAGACCCAGTACTTC. Translating it yields CASSATGQETQYF.

The chain recombines TRBV2 with TRBJ1-6; 8 bases map to TRBD1. V lost 6 bases and J lost 6; bases outside the gene matches: 4. This CDR3 is 14 amino acids long. Germline V gene data show CDR1 as SNHLY and CDR2 as FYNNEI. The CDR3: CASSPGQGNSPLHF. The CDR3 DNA sequence: TGTGCCAGCAGCCCCGGACAGGGTAATTCACCCCTCCACTTT.

This chain links TRBV6-6 with TRBJ2-6; D is perhaps TRBD2 (5 bases). Deletions cut 6 bases from V and 0 bases from J, with 6 bases between. Germline CDR1 MNHNY, CDR2 SVGAGI (reference sequence). The CDR3 runs 14 residues. CDR3 in DNA: TGTGCCAGCAGACTAGACTCTGGGGCCAACGTCCTGACTTTC. Translated: CASRLDSGANVLTF.

The chain has TRBV7-9 and TRBJ1-4; D remains unclear. CDR3 size: 12 residues. Trimming cost V 2 bases and J 10 bases, with 8 bases left between them. CDR1 and CDR2 from the germline V gene are SEHNR and FQNEAQ (reference sequence). Here the CDR3 reads CASSLTDGKLFF. The DNA of the CDR3 is TGTGCCAGCAGCTTAACTGATGGAAAACTGTTTTTT.

The CDR3 DNA is TGTGCCAGCAGTGAAACGGGAGGGGCTTGGGTAGACGAGCAGTACGTC. Translation gives CASSETGGAWVDEQYV. This sequence joins TRBV6-1 and TRBJ2-7; 8 bases match TRBD2. Germline CDR1 and CDR2: MNHNS and SASEGT. The CDR3 covers 16 residues. V lost 2 bases and J lost 5; bases outside the gene matches: 11.

J is TRBJ1-2 and V is TRBV28, with a possible D match to TRBD1 (6 bases). Germline V lookup: CDR1 MDHEN, CDR2 SYDVKM. V lost 8 bases, J lost 9 bases, and 22 bases lay in between. This CDR3 comprises 14 residues. CDR3 loop: CASVRTPGTTSYTF. For the CDR3, the DNA is TGTGCCAGCGTCCGTACCCCCGGGACAACTAGCTACACCTTC.

This clone was picked up one time. This chain joins TRBV19 and TRBJ1-5; a weak D match, TRBD1 (6 bases). Trimming left V 3 bases short and J 2 bases short, with 11 bases between. Germline assignment: CDR1 LNHDA and CDR2 SQIVND (reference sequence). CDR3 length equals 15 residues. For the CDR3, the DNA is TGTGCCAGTAGTATTGACGGGGGGCGCAATCAGCCCCAGCATTTT. Translated: CASSIDGGRNQPQHF. Variable domain in full (rest from reference TRBV19 and TRBJ1-5): DGGITQSPKYLFRKEGQNVTLSCEQNLNHDAMYWYRQDPGQGLRLIYYSQIVNDFQKGDIAEGYSVSREKKESFPLTVTSAQKNPTAFYLCASSIDGGRNQPQHFGDGTRLSIL.

The chain links TRBV24-1 to TRBJ2-5; D is possibly TRBD1 (6 bases). The CDR3 is 13 amino acids. V dropped 4 bases and J dropped 9 bases, with 14 bases sitting between them. Germline V lookup: CDR1 KGHDR, CDR2 SFDVKD. The CDR3 nucleotides are TGTGCCACCAGTGAGAGGGACAATGGGGCCCAGTACTTC. This codes for CATSERDNGAQYF.

The gene calls are TRBV2 and TRBJ2-3, with TRBD2 matching 7 bases. Germline V lookup: CDR1 SNHLY, CDR2 FYNNEI. There are 13 residues in the CDR3. Losses at the gene ends were 4 bases for V and 6 bases for J; bases not matched to a gene: 4. The CDR3 region has the DNA TGTGCCAGCAGTGCTAGCGGCCGGGATACGCAGTATTTT. It translates to CASSASGRDTQYF.

The V call is TRBV6-1, the J call TRBJ1-6; 10 bases are shared with TRBD1. The CDR3 has 16 residues. Germline values: CDR1 MNHNS, CDR2 SASEGT. V was clipped by 4 bases and J by 11 bases; unmatched bases: 11. The CDR3 is CASSVGQGDQRAPLHF. CDR3 nucleotide sequence: TGTGCCAGCAGTGTCGGACAGGGGGACCAAAGGGCACCCCTCCACTTT.

The chain uses TRBV2 and TRBJ2-7, with 10 bases lining up with TRBD2. V dropped 5 bases and J dropped 4; count of bases not matched to a gene: 8. The CDR3 covers 15 residues. CDR1 SNHLY and CDR2 FYNNEI come from the germline V gene. CDR3 sequence (DNA): TGTGCCAGCAGTCCCCGGACTAGCGGAAATTACGAGCAGTACGTC. This codes for CASSPRTSGNYEQYV.

The J gene is TRBJ2-2, the V gene TRBV11-2; 10 bases are a match to TRBD1. The germline V gene encodes CDR1 SGHAT and CDR2 FQNNGV. The junction had 2 bases not matched to a gene; V was cut back by 6 bases and J by 4 bases. The CDR3 covers 14 residues. In DNA, the CDR3 is TGTGCCAGCAGTGGACAGGGGGGCACCGGGGAGCTGTTTTTT. Residues: CASSGQGGTGELFF.